This is a list of T cell receptor beta chains from one sample in a study of blood T cells in healthy people across ages. MiXCR, run by TCRdb on the 5' RACE reads, gives a single entry per CDR3 protein. This sample yields around 2 million distinct CDR3 sequences, of which approximately 40% are seen a single time; 23% belongs to the top ten. Sequencing was performed on blood. These receptors were obtained from a human donor in good health. Both conserved end residues are trimmed from each CDR3. The order of the fields is CDR3 protein, clone size, V gene, D gene, J gene. D genes are given only for firm matches. Expanded clones are given a class, and other clones once, few, many or no size at all.

CDR3aa: SVPGGGSNQPQH
abundance: NA
v_gene: TRBV20-1
d_gene: NA
j_gene: TRBJ1-5

CDR3aa: ASEDSGQGNYGYT
abundance: NA
v_gene: TRBV25-1
d_gene: TRBD1
j_gene: TRBJ1-2

CDR3aa: SARRLGLAGETQY
abundance: NA
v_gene: TRBV20-1
d_gene: TRBD2
j_gene: TRBJ2-5

CDR3aa: ASSPAGDTNYGYT
abundance: few
v_gene: TRBV4-3
d_gene: NA
j_gene: TRBJ1-2

CDR3aa: ASSQDSVEQY
abundance: NA
v_gene: TRBV3-1
d_gene: NA
j_gene: TRBJ2-7

CDR3aa: ASSSSGTATISYGYT
abundance: many
v_gene: TRBV12-3/TRBV12-4
d_gene: TRBD1
j_gene: TRBJ1-2

CDR3aa: ASSLFGIQSYT
abundance: once
v_gene: TRBV5-4
d_gene: NA
j_gene: TRBJ1-2

CDR3aa: ASTEVEGPQETQY
abundance: NA
v_gene: TRBV7-9
d_gene: NA
j_gene: TRBJ2-5

CDR3aa: ASSMTSGENNERF
abundance: NA
v_gene: TRBV7-3
d_gene: TRBD2
j_gene: TRBJ2-1

CDR3aa: ASSLGSGGIYEQY
abundance: NA
v_gene: TRBV11-3
d_gene: TRBD1
j_gene: TRBJ2-7

CDR3aa: AISVEDRESPYNEQF
abundance: few
v_gene: TRBV10-3
d_gene: TRBD1
j_gene: TRBJ2-1

CDR3aa: ASSGRAYTEAF
abundance: NA
v_gene: TRBV5-1
d_gene: NA
j_gene: TRBJ1-1

CDR3aa: SARSPGAF
abundance: NA
v_gene: TRBV29-1
d_gene: NA
j_gene: TRBJ1-1

CDR3aa: ASSPSSLSTDTQY
abundance: few
v_gene: TRBV18
d_gene: NA
j_gene: TRBJ2-3

CDR3aa: ASSSDRIATNEKLF
abundance: few
v_gene: TRBV7-2
d_gene: NA
j_gene: TRBJ1-4

CDR3aa: ASSVETAGGPDTQY
abundance: NA
v_gene: TRBV9
d_gene: TRBD2
j_gene: TRBJ2-3

CDR3aa: SVVRGTDTQY
abundance: many
v_gene: TRBV29-1
d_gene: TRBD1
j_gene: TRBJ2-3

CDR3aa: ASSYSPGTAATNEKLF
abundance: few
v_gene: TRBV6-5
d_gene: NA
j_gene: TRBJ1-4

CDR3aa: ASSASLSGSYEQY
abundance: NA
v_gene: TRBV4-3
d_gene: NA
j_gene: TRBJ2-7

CDR3aa: ASSSSDRGGPNTEAF
abundance: NA
v_gene: TRBV7-9
d_gene: TRBD1
j_gene: TRBJ1-1

CDR3aa: ASSFVAGGNNEQF
abundance: few
v_gene: TRBV7-2
d_gene: TRBD2
j_gene: TRBJ2-1

CDR3aa: AISESGGSDAGYEQY
abundance: few
v_gene: TRBV10-3
d_gene: TRBD2
j_gene: NA

CDR3aa: SALAMDTDTDTQY
abundance: once
v_gene: TRBV20-1
d_gene: NA
j_gene: TRBJ2-3

CDR3aa: ASSTDTYNEQF
abundance: few
v_gene: TRBV7-9
d_gene: NA
j_gene: TRBJ2-1

CDR3aa: ASSSRQLLNYGYT
abundance: NA
v_gene: TRBV21-1
d_gene: NA
j_gene: TRBJ1-2

CDR3aa: ASNVGRSSGYT
abundance: NA
v_gene: TRBV19
d_gene: NA
j_gene: TRBJ1-2

CDR3aa: ASSPGTALDYEQY
abundance: NA
v_gene: TRBV5-6
d_gene: TRBD1
j_gene: TRBJ2-7

CDR3aa: ASSQGSGDFGETQY
abundance: few
v_gene: TRBV4-2
d_gene: NA
j_gene: TRBJ2-5

CDR3aa: ASSPMDSAQETQY
abundance: few
v_gene: TRBV27
d_gene: NA
j_gene: TRBJ2-5

CDR3aa: SAMRGVSTDTQY
abundance: once
v_gene: TRBV20-1
d_gene: NA
j_gene: TRBJ2-3

CDR3aa: ASSLGQGAQDTQY
abundance: NA
v_gene: TRBV7-2
d_gene: TRBD1
j_gene: TRBJ2-3

CDR3aa: ASSYPRDRGRDTQY
abundance: few
v_gene: TRBV12-3/TRBV12-4
d_gene: TRBD1
j_gene: TRBJ2-3

CDR3aa: ASRLFNEQF
abundance: NA
v_gene: TRBV7-9
d_gene: NA
j_gene: TRBJ2-1

CDR3aa: ASSVRINTDTQY
abundance: NA
v_gene: TRBV9
d_gene: NA
j_gene: TRBJ2-3

CDR3aa: SALPGLAETYNEQF
abundance: few
v_gene: TRBV20-1
d_gene: TRBD2
j_gene: TRBJ2-1

CDR3aa: ASSPGPGYGTDTQY
abundance: few
v_gene: TRBV9
d_gene: NA
j_gene: TRBJ2-3

CDR3aa: ASSDSSGTLYEQY
abundance: NA
v_gene: TRBV6-4
d_gene: NA
j_gene: NA

CDR3aa: SSSTGGFAYEQY
abundance: few
v_gene: TRBV28
d_gene: TRBD1
j_gene: NA

CDR3aa: AGSWPEQGLVTGELF
abundance: NA
v_gene: TRBV11-2
d_gene: NA
j_gene: TRBJ2-2

CDR3aa: ASRVSGGTGTPTDTQY
abundance: NA
v_gene: TRBV6-6
d_gene: TRBD2
j_gene: TRBJ2-3

CDR3aa: ASSAQRASSYGQY
abundance: NA
v_gene: TRBV6-6
d_gene: NA
j_gene: TRBJ2-7

CDR3aa: AARHQGRNEQY
abundance: few
v_gene: TRBV11-2
d_gene: NA
j_gene: TRBJ2-7

CDR3aa: ASSVAKTGEQF
abundance: NA
v_gene: TRBV9
d_gene: TRBD1
j_gene: TRBJ2-1

CDR3aa: ASSSSTRGQVFNYGYT
abundance: NA
v_gene: TRBV6-5
d_gene: TRBD1
j_gene: TRBJ1-2

CDR3aa: ASSGSGQLNEKLF
abundance: NA
v_gene: TRBV2
d_gene: TRBD1
j_gene: TRBJ1-4